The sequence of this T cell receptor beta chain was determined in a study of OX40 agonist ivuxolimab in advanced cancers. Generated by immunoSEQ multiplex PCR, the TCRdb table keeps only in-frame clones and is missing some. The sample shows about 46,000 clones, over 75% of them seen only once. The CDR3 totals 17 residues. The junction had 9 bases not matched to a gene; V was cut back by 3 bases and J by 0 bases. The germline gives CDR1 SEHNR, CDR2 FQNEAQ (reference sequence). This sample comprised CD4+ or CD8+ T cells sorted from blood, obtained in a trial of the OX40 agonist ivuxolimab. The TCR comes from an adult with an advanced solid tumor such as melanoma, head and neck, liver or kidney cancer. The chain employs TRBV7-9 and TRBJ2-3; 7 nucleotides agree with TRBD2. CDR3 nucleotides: TGTGCCAGCAGCTTTGCGGTGCTAGCGGCTAGCACAGATACGCAGTATTTT. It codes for CASSFAVLAASTDTQYF.